This TCR beta chain comes out of a study of blood T cell repertoires in COVID-19. Study details: Recovered participants had two consecutive negative NP/OP PCR tests, healthcare professional clearance, or symptom resolution. Both acute and convalescent COVID-19 samples were obtained from the United States, Italy and Spain.

Living in roughly 25 US areas, the participants were between roughly 18 and 90 years of age. Germline V gives CDR1 SGHRS, CDR2 YFSETQ. This CDR3 spans 15 amino acids. The V gene end was trimmed by 1 base and the J gene end by 3 bases; junction bases not matched to a gene: 2. Authors' methods: By means of reference gene primer amplification, nucleated cell counts were estimated. Produced via immunoSEQ multiplex PCR; TCRdb's table is partial and in-frame only. V, J and clone size are taken as reported in that table, and D and trimming were inferred from the DNA itself. The table has 350,000 to 400,000 clones, 70% to 90% seen once.

The specimen was PBMCs or T cells enriched from blood (not recorded which). The sequence was obtained from a man aged 35 to 55 in a cohort exposed to, infected with or recovered from COVID-19 (not recorded which). J is TRBJ2-3 and V is TRBV5-1, with 10 positions matching TRBD1. The CDR3 DNA sequence: TGCGCCAGCAGCTTGTGGGGACAGGGGACAGATACGCAGTATTTT. It encodes CASSLWGQGTDTQYF.